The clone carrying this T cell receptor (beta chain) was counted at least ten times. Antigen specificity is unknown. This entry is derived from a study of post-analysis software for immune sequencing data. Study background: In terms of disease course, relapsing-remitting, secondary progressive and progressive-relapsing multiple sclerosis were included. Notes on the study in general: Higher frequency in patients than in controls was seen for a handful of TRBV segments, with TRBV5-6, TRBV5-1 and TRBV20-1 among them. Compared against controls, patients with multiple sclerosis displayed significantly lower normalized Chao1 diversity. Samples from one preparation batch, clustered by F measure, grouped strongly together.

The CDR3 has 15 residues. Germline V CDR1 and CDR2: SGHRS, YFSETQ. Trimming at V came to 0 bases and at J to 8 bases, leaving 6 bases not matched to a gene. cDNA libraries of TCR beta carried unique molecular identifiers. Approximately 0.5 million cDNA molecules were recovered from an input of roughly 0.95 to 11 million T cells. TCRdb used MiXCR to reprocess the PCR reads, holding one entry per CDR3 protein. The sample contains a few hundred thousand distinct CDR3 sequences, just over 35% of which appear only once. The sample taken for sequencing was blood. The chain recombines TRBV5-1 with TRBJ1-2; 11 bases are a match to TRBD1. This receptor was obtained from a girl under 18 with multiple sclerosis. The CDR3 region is CASSLAGQGVSGYTF. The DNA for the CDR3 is TGCGCCAGCAGCTTGGCGGGACAGGGGGTGAGCGGCTACACCTTC.